These 11 T cell receptor beta chains were sequenced from one sample in a study of Graves' ophthalmopathy and Graves' hyperthyroidism. RNA transcripts yielded amplified TCR beta CDR3 regions. Following a first-round RT-PCR that used HTBI primers, a second-round multiplex PCR was carried out. TCRdb reanalysed the multiplex PCR reads using MiXCR and keeps one entry per CDR3 protein. Among over a million distinct CDR3 sequences, around a third were seen once, and the ten largest hold approximately 10%. Sequenced input: peripheral blood or thyroid tissue (not recorded which). Receptors originate from an adult man with Graves' hyperthyroidism.

This clonotype appeared once. With a much larger clone just one base away, this may be a read error. This sequence joins TRBV7-9 and TRBJ1-4; 7 nucleotides agree with TRBD1. Germline V CDR1 and CDR2: SEHNR, FQNEAQ (reference sequence). The CDR3 is 16 residues long. CDR3 in DNA: TGTGCCAGCAGCTTAGTATTCAGGGGGAGGATCGAAAAACTGCTTTTT. It translates to CASSLVFRGRIEKLLF. The variable domain in full, completed from reference TRBV7-9 and TRBJ1-4, reads DTGVSQNPRHKITKRGQNVTFRCDPISEHNRLYWYRQTLGQGPEFLTYFQNEAQLEKSRLLSDRFSAERPKGSFSTLEIQRTEQGDSAMYLCASSLVFRGRIEKLLFGSGTQLSVL.

J is TRBJ2-7 and V is TRBV6-5; D is possibly TRBD1 or TRBD2 (5 bases each). Germline V lookup: CDR1 MNHEY, CDR2 SVGAGI. This CDR3 has 14 residues. V gave up 5 bases and J gave up 7 bases, with 18 bases separating them. This CDR3 reads CASSVVGGMREQYF. The CDR3 DNA reads as TGTGCCAGCAGTGTAGTTGGGGGTATGAGAGAGCAGTACTTC.

Many counts were recorded for this clonotype. The chain joins TRBV15 to TRBJ1-5, with D perhaps TRBD1 (5 bases). Germline CDR1 is LNHNV and CDR2 is YYDKDF (reference sequence). The CDR3 is 17 residues long. The ends were cut back, 5 bases at V and 7 bases at J, with 24 bases in the middle. CDR3 protein: CATSGSRGGPRLQPQHF. In DNA form, the CDR3 reads TGTGCCACCAGCGGGAGTCGCGGGGGACCAAGATTGCAGCCCCAGCATTTT.

This clonotype was seen ten or more times. The rearrangement uses TRBV7-9 and TRBJ2-7; TRBD2 is a possible D gene (5 bases). The CDR3 has 16 residues. Germline-derived CDR1 and CDR2 are SEHNR and FQNEAQ (reference sequence). V lost 1 base, J lost 0 bases, and 13 bases lay in between. The CDR3 region has the DNA TGTGCCAGCAGCTTAGATTTAGGAGGAGTCTCCTACGAGCAGTACTTC. As protein: CASSLDLGGVSYEQYF.

This chain connects TRBV19 to TRBJ2-7, with D perhaps matching TRBD1 (7 bases). Germline assignment: CDR1 LNHDA and CDR2 SQIVND (reference sequence). Trimming stripped 4 bases from V and 6 bases from J, with 22 bases between. The CDR3 extends over 16 amino acids. CDR3 loop: CASSTSRQGGAIEQYF. CDR3 DNA sequence: TGTGCCAGTAGTACCAGCCGACAGGGAGGTGCAATCGAGCAGTACTTC.

Ten or more counts support this clonotype. The rearrangement uses TRBV5-1 and TRBJ2-7; unclear D gene. The CDR3 extends over 13 amino acids. Germline V gene sequence: CDR1 SGHRS, CDR2 YFSETQ. V lost 4 bases, J lost 2 bases, and 10 bases lay in between. CDR3 amino acids: CASSGGGAYEQYF. The CDR3 DNA reads TGCGCCAGCAGCGGCGGTGGGGCCTACGAGCAGTACTTC.

For this clonotype: A much larger clone differs by one base, so this may be a read error. The rearrangement uses TRBV11-2 and TRBJ1-6; TRBD1 aligns across 7 bases. The CDR3 is made up of 15 amino acids. J lost 7 bases, V lost 5 bases, and 8 bases had no gene match. The germline V gene has CDR1 SGHAT and CDR2 FQNNGV. The CDR3: CASSPQGFGNSPLHF. CDR3 coding DNA: TGTGCCAGCAGCCCACAGGGGTTTGGCAATTCACCCCTCCACTTT.

This chain uses TRBV14 with TRBJ2-2, with a tentative D call TRBD1 (5 bases). Germline V gene data show CDR1 as SGHDN and CDR2 as FVKESK. The CDR3 contains 13 residues. V was shortened by 5 bases and J by 6 bases, with 10 bases between the two germline ends. CDR3 sequence reads: CASSGAFPGELFF. The CDR3 DNA is TGTGCCAGCAGCGGGGCTTTCCCCGGGGAGCTGTTTTTT.

J is TRBJ1-6 and V is TRBV7-9, with TRBD1 matching 9 bases. Trimming at V came to 6 bases and at J to 8 bases, leaving 8 bases not matched to a gene. This CDR3 contains 15 residues. The V gene's germline CDR1 is SEHNR and CDR2 FQNEAQ (reference sequence). Here the CDR3 reads CASSLPGQGDSPLHF. CDR3 in DNA: TGTGCCAGCAGTTTACCGGGACAGGGTGATTCACCCCTCCACTTT.

This clonotype appeared many times. The gene calls are TRBV29-1 and TRBJ2-7; D is perhaps TRBD1 (6 bases). The CDR3 totals 11 residues. Germline V lookup: CDR1 SQVTM, CDR2 ANQGSEA. CDR3 in amino acids: CSGQGPSEQYF. The CDR3 bases are TGCAGTGGGCAGGGGCCTAGCGAGCAGTACTTC.

The rearrangement links TRBV6-6 to TRBJ1-2; TRBD1 agrees at 9 bases. There are 17 residues in the CDR3. With V trimmed by 6 bases and J by 7 bases, 18 bases remained unmatched. Germline V lookup: CDR1 MNHNY, CDR2 SVGAGI (reference sequence). This CDR3 is CASRHGTGGSERSGYTF. CDR3 DNA sequence: TGTGCCAGCAGACACGGAACAGGGGGCTCCGAGAGAAGTGGCTACACCTTC.